This record covers a single T cell receptor beta chain. Its antigen is unknown. No much larger clone exists at a distance of one base, and base qualities are not known. This sample stems from a study of blood T cell repertoires in COVID-19 (dated by TCRdb to about 2020). Study-level background: Collaborator samples came from the United States, Italy and Spain and covered acute and convalescent phases of COVID-19. The dataset comprised deeply sampled blood TCRbeta repertoires from subjects exposed to, actively infected with, or recovered from COVID-19. The sample metadata nearly always contained a de-identified subject ID, COVID-19 status, age in years and sex. HLA class I and class II types, where available, came from metadata supplied by the sample provider rather than from assay-based typing. The prospective study material was composed of cDNA or gDNA derived from T cells, B-cell-depleted T cells, or PBMCs. The repertoires were made available in a free public database intended to serve as a resource for research on the immune response to SARS-CoV-2. The samples were drawn from the first 160 participants of the ongoing ImmuneRACE study and from 950 to 1,500 subjects provided by 6 global collaborators.

Each collaborating institution followed its own protocols to collect whole blood in K2EDTA tubes. For TCRbeta analysis, collaborator samples were shipped as frozen whole blood, as isolated PBMCs, or as DNA extracted from either sample type. Germline trimming amounts to 6 bases on V and 8 bases on J, with 0 as the count of junction bases outside the gene matches. CDR1 and CDR2, per the germline V gene, are SQVTM and ANQGSEA. The CDR3, cysteine through phenylalanine, is 11 amino acids long. CDR3 DNA is the only sequence kept; it has 33 bases, read in frame from the first base. TCRbeta CDR3 regions were amplified from genomic DNA using the immunoSEQ Assay, a bias-controlled multiplex PCR. The original methods were these. Nucleated cell counts per sample were estimated from amplification of reference gene primers within the assay. To quantify the absolute abundance of each unique TCRbeta CDR3 rearrangement, sequence reads were collapsed and filtered. For each sample, productive Simpson clonality was calculated by taking the square root of Simpson's diversity index across productive rearrangements. Held by TCRdb, this immuneACCESS table contains in-frame sequences only and omits some clones. Under half of the omission traces to an unresolved V gene where checked; the cause of the rest is unknown. V and J calls and clone size are those listed in that table; D and trimming were worked out from the DNA. The sample table lists around 300,000 clones, approximately 87% of them with a count of one. Jointly, the top ten make up 4% of the sample.

On the study overall, not on this receptor specifically: How much clinical and demographic metadata was included differed by source and by participant, and the metadata was provided uncurated.

The sample was peripheral blood. Rearrangement joined TRBV29-1 to TRBJ1-4, with 10 bases matching TRBD1. This clonotype was obtained from a woman aged 45-60 years with active or convalescent COVID-19. The CDR3 here reads CSVTGGEKLFF. The DNA reads as follows: TGCAGCGTGACAGGGGGCGAAAAACTGTTTTTT. With the rest looked up from the reference TRBV29-1 and TRBJ1-4 genes rather than sequenced, the full variable domain is SAVISQKPSRDICQRGTSLTIQCQVDSQVTMMFWYRQQPGQSLTLIATANQGSEATYESGFVIDKFPISRPNLTFSTLTVSNMSPEDSSIYLCSVTGGEKLFFGSGTQLSVL.